This T cell receptor beta chain was retrieved from a study of early T cells in non-severe SARS-CoV-2 infection. The wider study: Sequenced bulk RNA came from whole blood that was unsorted, and chains were unpaired. Study outcomes and limitations: Sequences matched to VDJdb favored anti-spike CD8 responses, while private and CD4 specificities were missed.

Separate cDNA molecules each had unique molecular identifiers attached to them. TCRdb recomputed calls from the 5' RACE reads with MiXCR, one row per CDR3 protein. The table includes about 100,000 distinct CDR3 sequences, over 8.5% detected once. The CDR3 has 15 amino acids. Trimming took 5 bases from V and 6 from J, leaving 17 bases between them. CDR1 is SGHVS and CDR2 is FQNEAQ in the germline V gene. This clonotype came up many times. What it binds is unknown. The chain joins TRBV7-8 to TRBJ1-5; D gene ambiguous. This TCR was sampled from an adult who was a healthcare worker with PCR-confirmed SARS-CoV-2 infection or an uninfected control (not recorded which). Sequencing was carried out using whole blood. The CDR3 protein is CASSHYSQGLQPQHF. CDR3 DNA: TGTGCCAGCAGCCATTACTCCCAAGGGCTTCAGCCCCAGCATTTT.